The 18 T cell receptor beta chains in this list originate from one sample, sequenced in a study of cytomegalovirus exposure and HLA in healthy donors. The PCR had 60 Vbeta and 13 Jbeta primers. Repertoires were generated with immunoSEQ multiplex PCR, while TCRdb's copy carries only in-frame clones and drops some. The data show 100,000 to 150,000 clones, and the top ten clones hold around 1.6%. Material: PBMCs. The receptors originated from a woman aged 40 to 50 in good health and CMV-seropositive.

The J gene is TRBJ2-2, the V gene TRBV7-9; 7 bases are a match to TRBD2. The length of the CDR3 is 19 residues. From germline, CDR1 is SEHNR and CDR2 FQNEAQ (reference sequence). V gave up 1 base and J gave up 4 bases; unmatched junction bases: 15. The CDR3 nucleotides are TGTGCCAGCAGCTTAGTAAGCGGGACGGGAAGATTCAGCACCGGGGAGCTGTTTTTT. Its protein is CASSLVSGTGRFSTGELFF.

The chain joins TRBV28 to TRBJ2-1; perhaps TRBD2 as D (6 bases). The V end lost 4 bases, the J end lost 5 bases, and 9 bases lay between the germline ends. Germline V lookup: CDR1 MDHEN, CDR2 SYDVKM. This CDR3 spans 13 amino acids. The CDR3 DNA is TGTGCCAGCAGTTCCCAGCGGGACAATGAGCAGTTCTTC. Translated: CASSSQRDNEQFF.

This rearrangement joins TRBV9 to TRBJ2-7; possibly TRBD2 for D (5 bases). Germline CDR1 SGDLS, CDR2 YYNGEE. This CDR3 contains 14 residues. Trimming removed 4 bases at V and 3 bases at J, with 14 bases between. CDR3 region: CASSSQLEDYEQYF. The CDR3 region has the DNA TGTGCCAGCAGCTCCCAACTAGAGGACTACGAGCAGTACTTC.

The V gene is TRBV5-1, the J gene TRBJ2-1, with 9 positions matching TRBD1. V dropped 4 bases and J dropped 8; count of bases not matched to a gene: 19. CDR1 is SGHRS and CDR2 is YFSETQ in the germline V gene. The CDR3 spans 18 residues. This chain's CDR3 is CASSIRPSGQGLRDEQFF. DNA for the CDR3: TGCGCCAGCAGCATAAGACCTTCCGGACAGGGGTTAAGGGATGAGCAGTTCTTC.

A remark on this clone: A read error is likely, as this CDR3 ends without the conserved phenylalanine or tryptophan. The gene calls are TRBV5-6 and TRBJ2-7; D possibly corresponds to TRBD1 (6 bases). V shed 1 base and J shed 2 bases, with 13 bases lying between them. CDR1 is SGHDT, CDR2 YYEEEE, per germline. This CDR3 contains 15 residues. The CDR3 DNA reads TGTGCCAGCAGCTTGATGGGACAAATCCCCTACGAGCAGTACCTC. Translation gives CASSLMGQIPYEQYL.

About this clone itself: One end of the junction fails to match germline, which may point to a read error. The chain is built from TRBV27 and TRBJ1-1, with 8 bases aligning to TRBD1. The CDR3 is made up of 15 amino acids. CDR1 is MNHEY, CDR2 SMNVEV, per germline (reference sequence). The CDR3 nucleotides read TGTGCCAGCAGGTTATCGGACAGGGAGGAGACTGAAGCTTTCTTT. Protein: CASRLSDREETEAFF.

V gene TRBV2 combines with J gene TRBJ1-2; D is perhaps TRBD1 (6 bases). Deletions cut 3 bases from V and 5 bases from J, with 16 bases between. This CDR3 spans 15 amino acids. The germline V gene has CDR1 SNHLY and CDR2 FYNNEI. The CDR3 sequence is CASSDAGAARYGYTF. The CDR3, as DNA: TGTGCCAGCAGTGACGCGGGGGCGGCTCGGTATGGCTACACCTTC. Using reference TRBV2 and TRBJ1-2 for the parts outside the CDR3, the full variable domain is EPEVTQTPSHQVTQMGQEVILRCVPISNHLYFYWYRQILGQKVEFLVSFYNNEISEKSEIFDDQFSVERPDGSNFTLKIRSTKLEDSAMYFCASSDAGAARYGYTFGSGTRLTVV.

This rearrangement joins TRBV28 to TRBJ1-2; D not resolved. The CDR3 spans 12 residues. Trimming stripped 2 bases from V and 4 bases from J, with 5 bases between. Germline CDR1 and CDR2: MDHEN and SYDVKM. The CDR3 protein is CASSLPSYGYTF. In DNA, the CDR3 is TGTGCCAGCAGTTTACCATCCTATGGCTACACCTTC.

The chain couples TRBV19 to TRBJ1-2, with D maybe TRBD1 (6 bases). The germline V gene has CDR1 LNHDA and CDR2 SQIVND (reference sequence). Trimming pared 2 bases from V and 4 bases from J, leaving 17 bases between. CDR3 length: 16 amino acids. CDR3 residues: CASSIMGGPAGYGYTF. The CDR3 DNA reads as TGTGCCAGTAGTATAATGGGGGGGCCGGCCGGCTATGGCTACACCTTC.

The genes are TRBV28 and TRBJ2-7; TRBD1 might be the D (5 bases). Germline loops: CDR1 MDHEN, CDR2 SYDVKM. CDR3 length: 13 residues. Trimming stripped 2 bases from V and 3 bases from J, with 8 bases between. The CDR3 DNA follows: TGTGCCAGCAGTTTAGGGGCCATCTACGAGCAGTACTTC. Protein sequence: CASSLGAIYEQYF. The full variable domain, in which reference TRBV28 and TRBJ2-7 provide the parts outside the CDR3, is DVKVTQSSRYLVKRTGEKVFLECVQDMDHENMFWYRQDPGLGLRLIYFSYDVKMKEKGDIPEGYSVSREKKERFSLILESASTNQTSMYLCASSLGAIYEQYFGPGTRLTVT.

About this clone: This specimen includes other DNA sequences encoding the same CDR3. This chain connects TRBV2 to TRBJ2-3, with a possible D match to TRBD2 (5 bases). Deletions cut 7 bases from V and 5 bases from J, with 10 bases between. The CDR3 contains 12 residues. The germline V gene has CDR1 SNHLY and CDR2 FYNNEI. In DNA form, the CDR3 reads TGTGCCAGCAAAAAGGGAGTAGATACGCAGTATTTT. It is translated as CASKKGVDTQYF.

The chain couples TRBV7-6 to TRBJ2-7; 9 bases map to TRBD2. Germline CDR1 is SGHVS and CDR2 is FNYEAQ. This CDR3 contains 15 residues. Trimming at V came to 1 base and at J to 6 bases, leaving 7 bases not matched to a gene. CDR3 region: CASSLVAGAMGEQYF. CDR3 nucleotides: TGTGCCAGCAGCTTAGTAGCGGGAGCAATGGGCGAGCAGTACTTC.

This chain connects TRBV7-7 to TRBJ2-3; maybe TRBD2 (6 bases). The CDR3 sequence is 15 residues long. Trimming pared 5 bases from V and 0 bases from J, leaving 12 bases between. Germline V gene sequence: CDR1 SSHAT, CDR2 FNYEAQ (reference sequence). For the CDR3, the DNA is TGTGCCAGCAGCCTGGGAGGAACTAGCACAGATACGCAGTATTTT. This gives the protein CASSLGGTSTDTQYF.

This chain uses TRBV25-1 with TRBJ1-4; 11 bases map to TRBD1. Germline V gene data show CDR1 as MGHDK and CDR2 as SYGVNS. Trimming at V came to 4 bases and at J to 8 bases, leaving 6 bases not matched to a gene. The CDR3 loop spans 15 amino acids. The CDR3 reads CASSADRGLAEKLFF. The CDR3 nucleotides read TGTGCCAGCAGTGCGGACAGGGGGCTGGCGGAAAAACTGTTTTTT.

The chain recombines TRBV7-2 with TRBJ1-3; D unclear. This CDR3 region has 13 residues. In germline, CDR1 is SGHTA, CDR2 FQGNSA. Trimming took 6 bases from V and 4 from J, leaving 10 bases between them. CDR3 nucleotides: TGTGCCAGCAGAAGGACTCAAGGAAACACCATATATTTT. This encodes CASRRTQGNTIYF.

The rearrangement uses TRBV28 and TRBJ1-1; D possibly corresponds to TRBD1 (6 bases). The CDR3 sequence is 15 residues long. CDR1 is MDHEN and CDR2 is SYDVKM in the germline V gene. Trimming stripped 3 bases from V and 0 bases from J, with 11 bases between. As DNA, the CDR3 is TGTGCCAGCAGTTTTGACAGGTACATGAACACTGAAGCTTTCTTT. Translation gives CASSFDRYMNTEAFF.

As regards this clone: The same CDR3 also results from other DNA sequences found in this sample. The chain joins TRBV7-9 to TRBJ1-1; TRBD1 matches at 8 bases. Germline CDR1 and CDR2: SEHNR and FQNEAQ (reference sequence). Germline trimming cut 2 bases from V and 3 bases from J; bases unmatched to any gene: 2. The CDR3 is 14 amino acids. Here the CDR3 DNA reads TGTGCCAGCAGCTTAAGGGGACAGGACACTGAAGCTTTCTTT. Protein sequence: CASSLRGQDTEAFF.

The rearrangement links TRBV6-5 to TRBJ1-1; the D is unclear. The germline gives CDR1 MNHEY, CDR2 SVGAGI. The CDR3 totals 14 residues. V was clipped by 2 bases and J by 3 bases, with 10 bases between them. DNA of the CDR3: TGTGCCAGCAGTTACCGGGATTCGGACACTGAAGCTTTCTTT. It specifies CASSYRDSDTEAFF.